One and the same sample provided the 26 T cell receptor beta chains below, sequenced in a study of Graves' ophthalmopathy and Graves' hyperthyroidism. Investigators amplified TCR beta CDR3 regions from RNA transcripts. HTBI primers were used in a first-round RT-PCR, which preceded a second-round multiplex PCR. In TCRdb, the multiplex PCR reads were re-called with MiXCR into one record per CDR3 protein. The sample contains hundreds of thousands of distinct CDR3 sequences, roughly 20% of which appear only once. The source material was peripheral blood. Source of these receptors: a woman in her late teens or twenties with stable Graves' hyperthyroidism. Some clones in this sample may be carry-over from other donors' samples.

The chain recombines TRBV27 with TRBJ2-7, with TRBD1 matching 11 bases. This CDR3 is 18 amino acids long. With 4 bases clipped from V and 3 bases from J, the junction kept 14 bases outside the gene matches. Germline-derived CDR1 and CDR2 are MNHEY and SMNVEV (reference sequence). As DNA, the CDR3 is TGTGCCAGCAGTTCTATCTTCTCCGGGGACAGGGGGAACTACGAGCAGTACTTC. Translation gives CASSSIFSGDRGNYEQYF.

This clonotype occurred many times. V and J are TRBV12-3 or TRBV12-4 and TRBJ1-6; 7 bases are a match to TRBD1. This CDR3 comprises 15 residues. Losses at the gene ends were 6 bases for V and 9 bases for J; bases not matched to a gene: 11. The CDR3 reads CASRPTYSGGSPLHF. DNA for the CDR3: TGTGCCAGCAGACCGACCTATTCAGGGGGTTCACCCCTCCACTTT.

This clonotype was seen repeatedly, ten times or more. This chain links TRBV27 with TRBJ2-5; D is possibly TRBD2 (5 bases). The CDR3 runs to 14 residues. Deletions cut 4 bases from V and 5 bases from J, with 14 bases between. Germline V gene data show CDR1 as MNHEY and CDR2 as SMNVEV (reference sequence). The chain's CDR3 is CASSYRHRRETQYF. The DNA for the CDR3 is TGTGCCAGCAGTTATCGGCATCGGAGGGAGACCCAGTACTTC.

Ten or more counts support this clonotype. This rearrangement joins TRBV20-1 to TRBJ1-1, with a tentative D call TRBD1 (5 bases). The CDR3 runs to 14 residues. The V end lost 2 bases, the J end lost 0 bases, and 10 bases lay between the germline ends. From germline, CDR1 is DFQATT and CDR2 SNEGSKA (reference sequence). CDR3 in amino acids: CSARPDSMNTEAFF. Written as DNA, the CDR3 is TGCAGTGCTAGACCTGACAGCATGAACACTGAAGCTTTCTTT.

At least ten counts were recorded for this clonotype. The CDR3 protein is CASSLSTGTGDGYTF. CDR3 nucleotide sequence: TGTGCCAGCAGCTTATCCACCGGGACAGGGGATGGCTACACCTTC. The V call is TRBV7-3, the J call TRBJ1-2, with 10 nucleotides matching TRBD1. Losses at the gene ends were 2 bases for V and 6 bases for J; bases not matched to a gene: 6. Germline CDR1 SGHTA, CDR2 FQGTGA. The CDR3 is 15 residues long.

This chain joins TRBV3-1 and TRBJ1-1; D is possibly TRBD1 (5 bases). V was clipped by 0 bases and J by 5 bases, with 13 bases between them. Germline CDR1 and CDR2: LGHDT and YNNKEL (reference sequence). The CDR3 loop spans 15 amino acids. CDR3 coding DNA: TGTGCCAGCAGCCAAGACTCCGAGGGGTGGACTGAAGCTTTCTTT. This gives the protein CASSQDSEGWTEAFF.

The chain couples TRBV29-1 to TRBJ2-3; a possible D gene is TRBD2 (5 bases). Germline V gives CDR1 SQVTM, CDR2 ANQGSEA. The CDR3 is 13 residues long. V was clipped by 7 bases and J by 2 bases, with 13 bases between them. The CDR3 spells CSELTRNTDTQYF. In DNA form, the CDR3 reads TGCAGCGAGTTAACTAGAAACACAGATACGCAGTATTTT.

The chain carries TRBV7-9 and TRBJ1-1; D uncertain. This CDR3 comprises 15 residues. V lost 0 bases and J 1 base, leaving 9 bases between the germline ends. CDR1 is SEHNR and CDR2 is FQNEAQ in the germline V gene (reference sequence). CDR3 loop: CASSLARSKNTEAFF. CDR3 DNA sequence: TGTGCCAGCAGCTTAGCTCGGTCAAAGAACACTGAAGCTTTCTTT.

This clonotype came up many times. This rearrangement joins TRBV2 to TRBJ1-5, with D maybe TRBD1 (5 bases). The V gene's germline CDR1 is SNHLY and CDR2 FYNNEI. The CDR3 has 14 amino acids. Trimming left V 7 bases short and J 0 bases short, with 10 bases between. CDR3 coding DNA: TGTGCCAGCAACCGACAGAATAGCAATCAGCCCCAGCATTTT. Protein: CASNRQNSNQPQHF.

The chain links TRBV24-1 to TRBJ1-5, with D tentatively TRBD1 (5 bases). Trimming shortened V by 4 bases and J by 3 bases, and 12 bases separated the two germline ends. Germline V lookup: CDR1 KGHDR, CDR2 SFDVKD. The CDR3 contains 15 residues. The CDR3 nucleotides are TGTGCCACCAGTGACTCGGGACCGAACAATCAGCCCCAGCATTTT. Its protein product is CATSDSGPNNQPQHF.

This clonotype was recorded many times. This sequence joins TRBV27 and TRBJ2-5; D is ambiguous. The germline V gene encodes CDR1 MNHEY and CDR2 SMNVEV (reference sequence). This CDR3 contains 12 residues. The V end lost 8 bases, the J end lost 2 bases, and 9 bases lay between the germline ends. The CDR3 region has the DNA TGTGCCAGCGGCGTGGGGCAAGAGACCCAGTACTTC. It encodes CASGVGQETQYF.

This chain connects TRBV6-2 or TRBV6-3 to TRBJ2-6; 7 positions match TRBD1. V shed 5 bases and J 0 bases; nucleotides not matched to a gene: 10. The CDR3 is 18 amino acids. Germline CDR1 and CDR2: MNHEY and SVGEGT. The CDR3 reads CASSLQTGSPSGANVLTF. Written as DNA, the CDR3 is TGTGCCAGCAGTCTTCAGACAGGGTCCCCCTCTGGGGCCAACGTCCTGACTTTC.

This clonotype came up a few times. The chain uses TRBV6-5 and TRBJ2-7; TRBD2 matches at 7 bases. The V gene end was trimmed by 4 bases and the J gene end by 5 bases; junction bases not matched to a gene: 11. This CDR3 comprises 15 residues. CDR1 and CDR2 (germline): MNHEY, SVGAGI. For the CDR3, the DNA is TGTGCCAGCAGTTCCGTAGCGGGTTTATTCCACGAGCAGTACTTC. Translating it yields CASSSVAGLFHEQYF.

The rearrangement uses TRBV10-3 and TRBJ2-7; D is uncertain. V was shortened by 6 bases and J by 2 bases, with 8 bases between the two germline ends. Per germline, CDR1 ENHRY and CDR2 SYGVKD. The CDR3 is 12 amino acids. The CDR3 DNA follows: TGTGCCATCAGGACCGAGGCCTACGAGCAGTACTTC. This codes for CAIRTEAYEQYF.

This clonotype was seen more than once but under ten times. The chain couples TRBV29-1 to TRBJ1-1; D gene uncertain. Germline V lookup: CDR1 SQVTM, CDR2 ANQGSEA. The CDR3 runs 14 residues. The germline V and J ends were trimmed by 5 bases and 1 base, with 14 bases remaining between them. This CDR3 is CSVTHRDGNTEAFF. As DNA, the CDR3 is TGCAGCGTTACCCACCGTGACGGGAACACTGAAGCTTTCTTT.

In this sample, this clonotype turned up many times. This chain uses TRBV2 with TRBJ1-5; D not certain. V was pared by 8 bases and J by 0 bases, with 11 bases between. Germline loops: CDR1 SNHLY, CDR2 FYNNEI. The CDR3 has 14 residues. This chain's CDR3 is CASVGSDSNQPQHF. The CDR3 DNA sequence: TGTGCCAGCGTCGGGTCTGATAGCAATCAGCCCCAGCATTTT.

This clonotype was seen many times. The V gene is TRBV19, the J gene TRBJ2-2; the D gene is possibly TRBD2 (5 bases). V dropped 9 bases and J dropped 4 bases, with 24 bases sitting between them. The length of the CDR3 is 17 residues. The germline CDR1 and CDR2 sequences are LNHDA and SQIVND (reference sequence). As DNA, the CDR3 is TGTGCCAGCCACCCCCGGGGATGGGTTAAAGGCACCGGGGAGCTGTTTTTT. Its protein product is CASHPRGWVKGTGELFF. The complete variable domain, with remaining parts taken from reference TRBV19 and TRBJ2-2, reads DGGITQSPKYLFRKEGQNVTLSCEQNLNHDAMYWYRQDPGQGLRLIYYSQIVNDFQKGDIAEGYSVSREKKESFPLTVTSAQKNPTAFYLCASHPRGWVKGTGELFFGEGSRLTVL.

The V gene is TRBV30, the J gene TRBJ1-5, with D maybe TRBD1 (6 bases). CDR3 length: 14 amino acids. Germline V gene lookup returns CDR1 GTSNPN and CDR2 SVGIG (reference sequence). V was shortened by 2 bases and J by 3 bases, with 11 bases between the two germline ends. CDR3 loop: CAWSWGQYNQPQHF. CDR3 nucleotides: TGTGCCTGGAGTTGGGGGCAGTACAATCAGCCCCAGCATTTT.

At least ten counts were recorded for this clonotype. The chain is built from TRBV12-3 or TRBV12-4 and TRBJ2-3, with D hard to call. CDR3 length: 13 amino acids. V shed 5 bases and J shed 2 bases, with 8 bases lying between them. DNA for the CDR3: TGTGCCAGCAGTGAACCGAACACAGATACGCAGTATTTT. Residues: CASSEPNTDTQYF.

This clonotype was observed many times. V usage is TRBV12-3 or TRBV12-4 and J usage is TRBJ2-5; D possibly corresponds to TRBD1 (6 bases). The V end lost 0 bases, the J end lost 5 bases, and 10 bases lay between the germline ends. The CDR3 loop spans 14 amino acids. The CDR3 reads CASSLAGAGETQYF. The CDR3 DNA sequence: TGTGCCAGCAGTTTAGCGGGGGCCGGGGAGACCCAGTACTTC.

The sample holds many counts of this clonotype. The rearrangement joins TRBV5-1 to TRBJ2-7; tentative D call: TRBD2 (5 bases). CDR1 and CDR2 (germline): SGHRS, YFSETQ. The CDR3 has 14 residues. V dropped 4 bases and J dropped 3 bases, with 14 bases sitting between them. The DNA for the CDR3 is TGCGCCAGCAGCCAAGCGGACGGAAACTACGAGCAGTACTTC. This sequence encodes CASSQADGNYEQYF.

The table lists this clonotype with many counts. The J gene is TRBJ1-2, the V gene TRBV19; weak D call: TRBD1 (5 bases). The CDR3 runs 12 residues. Germline lookup yields CDR1 LNHDA and CDR2 SQIVND (reference sequence). V shed 9 bases and J shed 3 bases, with 11 bases lying between them. The CDR3 here is CASREGDYGYTF. The DNA for the CDR3 is TGTGCCAGCAGGGAAGGCGACTATGGCTACACCTTC.

This clonotype showed up many times. The CDR3 loop is CATGTGTSGQETQYF. The CDR3 coding sequence is TGTGCCACCGGTACCGGGACTAGCGGCCAAGAGACCCAGTACTTC. The chain carries TRBV12-3 or TRBV12-4 and TRBJ2-5, with 11 bases that match TRBD2. The CDR3 sequence is 15 residues long. V shed 10 bases, J shed 1 base, and the junction held 8 bases outside the gene matches.

The chain joins TRBV11-1 to TRBJ2-2; TRBD2 aligns across 10 bases. Germline V gene data show CDR1 as SGHAT and CDR2 as FQDESV (reference sequence). The CDR3 totals 15 residues. J gave up 2 bases and V 8 bases, and 5 bases lay outside the gene matches. The DNA for the CDR3 is TGTGCCAGCCCTTGGACTAGCGGAAACACCGGGGAGCTGTTTTTT. Its translation is CASPWTSGNTGELFF.

The J gene is TRBJ1-2, the V gene TRBV6-1; no clear D gene. Germline V lookup: CDR1 MNHNS, CDR2 SASEGT. Trimming left V 3 bases short and J 9 bases short, with 8 bases between. The CDR3 runs 11 residues. The CDR3 loop reads CASSEVKSYTF. The CDR3 nucleotides read TGTGCCAGCAGTGAGGTAAAGAGCTACACCTTC.

This clonotype has only a few counts. The V call is TRBV2, the J call TRBJ2-4; D unclear. CDR1 is SNHLY, CDR2 FYNNEI, per germline. V lost 2 bases to trimming and J lost 6 bases, with 8 bases between them. This CDR3 region has 13 residues. The CDR3 loop is CASSEQVRNIQYF. The CDR3 DNA is TGTGCCAGCAGTGAACAGGTGCGAAACATTCAGTACTTC.